Following are 12 T cell receptor beta chains from one sample sequenced in a study of T cells in Graves' hyperthyroidism and ophthalmopathy. Template material for amplifying TCR beta CDR3 regions consisted of RNA transcripts. Initially, a first-round RT-PCR of the TCR CDR3 employed the HTBI primer set. TCRdb reprocessed the multiplex PCR reads with MiXCR, giving one entry per CDR3 protein. The sample yields more than 600,000 distinct CDR3 sequences, around 15% seen once. Sequenced input: blood. The receptors were sampled from a man aged 18-30 years with Graves' hyperthyroidism.

This clonotype was observed a handful of times. V is TRBV11-2 and J is TRBJ2-7; 9 bases map to TRBD2. V dropped 1 base and J dropped 3; count of bases not matched to a gene: 7. The CDR3 contains 16 residues. Germline-derived CDR1 and CDR2 are SGHAT and FQNNGV. In DNA, the CDR3 is TGTGCCAGCAGCTTAGTCTCTAGCGGGACACACTACGAGCAGTACTTC. Protein product: CASSLVSSGTHYEQYF. Supplemented by reference TRBV11-2 and TRBJ2-7, the full variable domain reads EAGVAQSPRYKIIEKRQSVAFWCNPISGHATLYWYQQILGQGPKLLIQFQNNGVVDDSQLPKDRFSAERLKGVDSTLKIQPAKLEDSAVYLCASSLVSSGTHYEQYFGPGTRLTVT.

This clonotype showed up just a few times. V is TRBV7-8 and J is TRBJ2-5; TRBD2 might be the D (6 bases). Germline V gene data show CDR1 as SGHVS and CDR2 as FQNEAQ. The CDR3 covers 16 residues. V lost 4 bases and J lost 5, with 20 bases in between. The CDR3 reads CASSSQPGLVTETQYF. DNA of the CDR3: TGTGCCAGCAGCTCACAACCGGGACTGGTTACGGAGACCCAGTACTTC.

The chain combines TRBV3-1 with TRBJ1-2; TRBD1 aligns across 7 bases. The V gene end was trimmed by 2 bases and the J gene end by 3 bases; junction bases not matched to a gene: 9. From germline, CDR1 is LGHDT and CDR2 YNNKEL (reference sequence). The CDR3 sequence is 16 residues long. CDR3 sequence: CASSQMRGRRYYGYTF. Written as DNA, the CDR3 is TGTGCCAGCAGCCAAATGAGGGGGCGAAGGTACTATGGCTACACCTTC. Full variable domain (missing parts from reference TRBV3-1 and TRBJ1-2): DTAVSQTPKYLVTQMGNDKSIKCEQNLGHDTMYWYKQDSKKFLKIMFSYNNKELIINETVPNRFSPKSPDKAHLNLHINSLELGDSAVYFCASSQMRGRRYYGYTFGSGTRLTVV.

J is TRBJ2-3 and V is TRBV27, with 9 bases that match TRBD1. Germline values: CDR1 MNHEY, CDR2 SMNVEV (reference sequence). This CDR3 is 14 amino acids long. Trimming removed 0 bases from V and 8 bases from J; junction bases left unmatched: 3. The CDR3 nucleotides read TGTGCCAGCAGTTTATCCGAGACAGGGGGTACGCAGTATTTT. Encoded protein: CASSLSETGGTQYF.

This clonotype was counted a few times. The chain is built from TRBV27 and TRBJ2-1, with D perhaps matching TRBD1 (6 bases). CDR3 length: 18 amino acids. From germline, CDR1 is MNHEY and CDR2 SMNVEV (reference sequence). The V end was cut by 0 bases, the J end by 3 bases, with 18 bases between. This CDR3 reads CASSLSIYGTGSYNEQFF. DNA of the CDR3: TGTGCCAGCAGTTTATCGATATACGGTACAGGGAGCTACAATGAGCAGTTCTTC.

The J gene is TRBJ2-5, the V gene TRBV12-5; D is uncertain. Germline loops: CDR1 LGHNT, CDR2 FRNRAP. Deletions cut 4 bases from V and 2 bases from J, with 11 bases between. The CDR3 extends over 14 amino acids. Here the CDR3 DNA reads TGTGCTAGTGGTTGGACCTCTACACAAGAGACCCAGTACTTC. Translating it yields CASGWTSTQETQYF.

This clonotype was counted a few times. The rearrangement uses TRBV9 and TRBJ2-1, with 10 bases identical to TRBD1. This CDR3 is 14 amino acids long. Germline V CDR1 and CDR2: SGDLS, YYNGEE. V was clipped by 3 bases and J by 7 bases; unmatched bases: 4. The CDR3 loop reads CASSAGQGLNEQFF. In DNA, the CDR3 is TGTGCCAGCAGCGCGGGACAGGGGTTAAATGAGCAGTTCTTC.

Points on this clonotype: This clone may be a read error of a much larger clone one base away. This chain joins TRBV24-1 and TRBJ1-1; no clear D gene. Germline V gene lookup returns CDR1 KGHDR and CDR2 SFDVKD. The CDR3 is 13 residues long. Trimming took 0 bases from V and 3 from J, leaving 4 bases between them. CDR3 loop: CATSDLLYTEAFF. CDR3 coding DNA: TGTGCCACCAGTGATTTGCTCTACACTGAAGCTTTCTTT.

This clonotype was counted many times. The chain uses TRBV28 and TRBJ2-3; 7 positions match TRBD1. The germline V gene encodes CDR1 MDHEN and CDR2 SYDVKM. The CDR3 loop spans 18 amino acids. The V and J ends lost 6 bases and 2 bases, in that order; junction bases with no gene match: 17. CDR3 DNA sequence: TGTGCCAGCAGCAACCAACGACAGGGAAGCGTTTACACAGATACGCAGTATTTT. Encoded protein: CASSNQRQGSVYTDTQYF. The variable domain in full, completed from reference TRBV28 and TRBJ2-3, reads DVKVTQSSRYLVKRTGEKVFLECVQDMDHENMFWYRQDPGLGLRLIYFSYDVKMKEKGDIPEGYSVSREKKERFSLILESASTNQTSMYLCASSNQRQGSVYTDTQYFGPGTRLTVL.

This clonotype was detected many times. The chain carries TRBV3-1 and TRBJ1-1; no definite D call. CDR1 LGHDT and CDR2 YNNKEL come from the germline V gene (reference sequence). The CDR3 extends over 15 amino acids. Trimming stripped 1 base from V and 2 bases from J, with 11 bases between. The CDR3 DNA follows: TGTGCCAGCAGCCAAGGACCTGCAGACAACACTGAAGCTTTCTTT. It is translated as CASSQGPADNTEAFF.

The rearrangement links TRBV28 to TRBJ2-1; 11 nucleotides match TRBD2. The V gene end was trimmed by 6 bases and the J gene end by 1 base; junction bases not matched to a gene: 11. CDR1 MDHEN and CDR2 SYDVKM come from the germline V gene. The CDR3 sequence is 18 residues long. CDR3 residues: CASSQFWGLAASYNEQFF. The CDR3 bases are TGTGCCAGCAGCCAGTTTTGGGGACTAGCGGCTTCCTACAATGAGCAGTTCTTC.

The table lists this clonotype with a few counts. The V gene is TRBV28, the J gene TRBJ1-5, with D possibly matching TRBD1 (6 bases). This CDR3 has 13 residues. With 7 bases removed from V and 11 bases from J, the gap between germline ends came to 18 bases. Germline lookup yields CDR1 MDHEN and CDR2 SYDVKM. This chain's CDR3 is CASTSGAPGAQHF. Here the CDR3 DNA reads TGTGCCAGCACCTCAGGGGCTCCCGGAGCCCAGCATTTT.